The following is a TCR beta chain sequence with its context. The RNA, roughly 0.45 to 1 ug, was put through reverse transcription using random hexamers. Amplification of TCR beta CDR3 across 54 Vbeta and 13 Jbeta was performed with immunoSEQ multiplex PCR. TCRdb itself ran the immunoSEQ multiplex PCR reads through MiXCR, one entry per CDR3 protein. Among roughly 160,000 distinct CDR3 sequences listed, around 94% were seen once. Healthy donors served as the controls. They were matched for age and sex. The authors negatively isolated CD8+ and CD4+ T cells and FACS-enriched TEMRA cells. This record comes from a study of CD8 T cells in Susac syndrome. The source is a human donor in good health. The sequenced sample consisted of CD4+ T cells from PBMCs.

The CDR3, as DNA: TGCAGCGTTGTGTTGGAAAATGAAAAACTGTTTTTT. Encoded protein: CSVVLENEKLFF. This chain uses TRBV29-1 with TRBJ1-4; D remains ambiguous. CDR1 SQVTM and CDR2 ANQGSEA come from the germline V gene. V lost 4 bases, J lost 5 bases, and 8 bases lay in between. The CDR3 is 12 residues long.